A single sample is the source of the 10 T cell receptor beta chains below, sequenced in a study of PD-L1 blockade in urothelial cancer. Libraries were prepared by immunoSEQ multiplex PCR; TCRdb keeps only in-frame clonotypes and omits some of them. Among around 50,000 clones listed, approximately 90% were seen once. Time point described: peripheral blood 6 weeks after treatment start. The source was PBMCs, collected around atezolizumab (anti-PD-L1) treatment. The receptor set was obtained from a man in his sixties with urothelial cancer.

This chain connects TRBV7-2 to TRBJ2-7; D unresolved. Between the trimmed V and J ends, which lost 3 bases and 1 base, there was a span of 10 bases. This CDR3 is 14 amino acids long. The germline gives CDR1 SGHTA, CDR2 FQGNSA. The CDR3 DNA is TGTGCCAGCAGCTTCGGTCAGGCATCCTACGAGCAGTACTTC. It is translated as CASSFGQASYEQYF.

The chain couples TRBV25-1 to TRBJ1-5, with unresolved D. The CDR3 sequence is 14 residues long. Per the germline V gene, CDR1 is MGHDK and CDR2 is SYGVNS. V was shortened by 3 bases and J by 3 bases, with 9 bases between the two germline ends. The CDR3 protein is CASSEGGINQPQHF. CDR3 nucleotide sequence: TGTGCCAGCAGTGAGGGAGGAATCAATCAGCCCCAGCATTTT.

The V gene is TRBV5-1, the J gene TRBJ2-3; D is possibly TRBD1 (6 bases). CDR3 length equals 14 residues. The germline gives CDR1 SGHRS, CDR2 YFSETQ. The V gene lost 1 base and the J gene lost 3 bases, with 9 bases spanning the gap. The CDR3: CASSLNRDTDTQYF. The DNA for the CDR3 is TGCGCCAGCAGCTTGAACAGGGATACAGATACGCAGTATTTT.

The chain is built from TRBV7-9 and TRBJ2-1; weak D call: TRBD1 (6 bases). Germline V lookup: CDR1 SEHNR, CDR2 FQNEAQ (reference sequence). The CDR3 extends over 15 amino acids. Trimming removed 1 base at V and 5 bases at J, with 12 bases between. CDR3 bases: TGTGCCAGCAGCTTAGTAAATAACAGGGACAATGAGCAGTTCTTC. This gives the protein CASSLVNNRDNEQFF.

This chain links TRBV27 with TRBJ1-1, with D hard to call. V lost 8 bases and J 0 bases, leaving 25 bases between the germline ends. Germline lookup yields CDR1 MNHEY and CDR2 SMNVEV (reference sequence). The CDR3 contains 18 residues. CDR3 in amino acids: CASSRVGFLSGMNTEAFF. CDR3 DNA sequence: TGTGCCAGCTCCCGGGTGGGGTTTCTGTCGGGAATGAACACTGAAGCTTTCTTT.

This chain uses TRBV6-5 with TRBJ2-2, with 7 nucleotides matching TRBD2. Trimming at V came to 6 bases and at J to 5 bases, leaving 9 bases not matched to a gene. The CDR3 runs to 15 residues. Germline CDR1 and CDR2: MNHEY and SVGAGI. CDR3 residues: CASSYAAGGTGELFF. In DNA, the CDR3 is TGTGCCAGCAGCTACGCTGCCGGGGGGACCGGGGAGCTGTTTTTT.

This clone was counted only a few times. The rearrangement links TRBV29-1 to TRBJ1-1; D perhaps matches TRBD1 (5 bases). Germline values: CDR1 SQVTM, CDR2 ANQGSEA. V gave up 3 bases and J gave up 4 bases, with 9 bases separating them. This CDR3 is 12 amino acids long. The CDR3 reads CSVDQGTTEAFF. CDR3 DNA: TGCAGCGTTGATCAGGGAACCACTGAAGCTTTCTTT.

This chain uses TRBV27 with TRBJ1-1, with a weak D call TRBD1 (6 bases). Trimming took 5 bases from V and 5 from J, leaving 18 bases between them. The CDR3 length is 15 residues. Per germline, CDR1 MNHEY and CDR2 SMNVEV (reference sequence). The CDR3 here is CASSKPRGLSTEAFF. CDR3 sequence (DNA): TGTGCCAGCAGTAAACCCAGGGGTTTGAGTACTGAAGCTTTCTTT.

The table lists this clone with a count of one. This chain links TRBV13 with TRBJ2-3; 10 positions match TRBD2. Per germline, CDR1 PRHDT and CDR2 FYEKMQ (reference sequence). V lost 2 bases and J lost 6; bases outside the gene matches: 8. The CDR3 runs to 16 residues. CDR3 coding DNA: TGTGCCAGCAGCTTATACAGCGGGGGGGCCCTGGATACGCAGTATTTT. Residues: CASSLYSGGALDTQYF.

The CDR3 nucleotides read TGTGCCAGTAGTATGCGGTACCAAGAGACCCAGTACTTC. Translating it yields CASSMRYQETQYF. The chain links TRBV19 to TRBJ2-5; D is unresolved. Germline loops: CDR1 LNHDA, CDR2 SQIVND (reference sequence). The V and J ends lost 3 bases and 0 bases respectively, with 5 bases between them. This CDR3 has 13 amino acids.